The T cell receptor beta chain under discussion was sequenced for a study of shared clonotypes between healthy human individuals. J gave up 10 bases and V 3 bases, and 0 bases lay outside the gene matches. The CDR3 length is 11 residues. Germline values: CDR1 MGHDK, CDR2 SYGVNS. Only in-frame clones appear in the TCRdb table, and some are missing; sequencing was by immunoSEQ multiplex PCR. This table holds around 440,000 clones, around 77% found once. The chain couples TRBV25-1 to TRBJ2-1, with 7 bases fitting TRBD2. Material for sequencing was PBMCs. The origin of this receptor is a woman in her forties in good health. Some clones in this sample may be carry-over from other donors' samples. The CDR3 protein is CASSEGGEQFF. The DNA of the CDR3 is TGTGCCAGCAGTGAGGGAGGGGAGCAGTTCTTC. Drawing the rest from reference TRBV25-1 and TRBJ2-1, the complete variable domain is EADIYQTPRYLVIGTGKKITLECSQTMGHDKMYWYQQDPGMELHLIHYSYGVNSTEKGDLSSESTVSRIRTEHFPLTLESARPSHTSQYLCASSEGGEQFFGPGTRLTVL.